A selection of T cell receptor beta chains follows, all from one sample in a study of blood T cell repertoires in COVID-19. Assay: immunoSEQ multiplex PCR; the TCRdb copy retains only in-frame clones and omits some. The repertoire holds over 200,000 clones, with nearly 90% as singletons. Sequenced sample: PBMCs or T cells enriched from blood (not recorded which). These receptors originate from a man aged 25-45 years who had recovered from COVID-19. Each CDR3 is given without its conserved first and last residue. Each record gives: J gene, V gene, CDR3 protein.

TRBJ1-6,TRBV2,ASSERQQRNSPLH
TRBJ2-1,TRBV18,ASSEVSSYNEQF
TRBJ2-3,TRBV2,ASSARSTSGRAADTQY
TRBJ2-7,TRBV19,ASGGPANSYEQY
TRBJ1-2,TRBV19,ASSIDGGARYGYT
TRBJ2-3,TRBV6-5,ASSYSDSDTQY
TRBJ1-3,TRBV6-5,ASRYDRQGNTIY
TRBJ1-4,TRBV7-8,ASSLGTGAPGPNEKLF
TRBJ2-3,TRBV19,ASRSSGTSLTDTQY
TRBJ1-2,TRBV27,ASRPQGGLYGYT
TRBJ2-7,TRBV18,ASSHKGQGDVEQY
TRBJ2-7,TRBV11-2,ASSSLAGDRWEQY
TRBJ1-1,TRBV7-9,ASNSQTRTGLAF
TRBJ1-1,TRBV5-6,ASSRNPTGKTTEAF
TRBJ1-1,TRBV4-2,ASSTPPNTEAF
TRBJ2-2,TRBV11-3,ASSRTSGGTTGELF
TRBJ1-2,TRBV9,ASSGKTDPRGYT
TRBJ2-7,TRBV2,ASGPNGGLGEQY
TRBJ2-3,TRBV29-1,SSYPGDRGDTQY
TRBJ2-2,TRBV9,ASSVGLAGRQYTGELF
TRBJ2-3,TRBV4-2,ASSQELGQGTDTQY
TRBJ2-7,TRBV5-4,ASSYTANYEQY